This entry features one T cell receptor (beta chain) sequence. Its target is not known. The table came from immunoSEQ multiplex PCR; TCRdb's copy has only in-frame clones and leaves some out. Here the sample spans fewer than 20,000 clones, 84% being singletons. Germline V CDR1 and CDR2: GTSNPN, SVGIG (reference sequence). This CDR3 is 16 amino acids long. V gave up 0 bases and J gave up 4 bases, with 17 bases separating them. The record originates from a study of PD-1 blockade in mismatch repair-deficient tumors. Points from the study as a whole: Rapid post-treatment expansion, then contraction, generally preceding radiologic response, marked tumor-resident clones.

The TCR-sequenced patients were a few responders to pembrolizumab. The rearrangement joins TRBV30 to TRBJ2-3; possibly TRBD2 for D (6 bases). The TCR sequence derives from an adult with mismatch repair-deficient cancer. The sample here was PBMCs, taken 4 weeks after starting pembrolizumab. CDR3 bases: TGTGCCTGGAGTGTATCCTCCGGGAGATGGGCAGATACGCAGTATTTT. Encoded protein: CAWSVSSGRWADTQYF.